The 8 T cell receptor beta chains in this list originate from one sample, sequenced in a study of blood T cell repertoires in COVID-19. Clones were read by immunoSEQ multiplex PCR, and TCRdb kept only the in-frame ones, dropping some. The table has about 150,000 clones, about nine tenths seen once. Specimen: peripheral blood. All receptors derive from a man older than 75 with acute or convalescent COVID-19.

The chain is built from TRBV28 and TRBJ2-7; D remains ambiguous. The CDR3 extends over 13 amino acids. Per germline, CDR1 MDHEN and CDR2 SYDVKM. V was pared by 4 bases and J by 0 bases, with 7 bases between. The CDR3 DNA reads as TGTGCCAGCAGTTCAAGCACCTCCTACGAGCAGTACTTC. It encodes CASSSSTSYEQYF.

The chain links TRBV19 to TRBJ2-6; tentatively, D is TRBD1 (6 bases). Deletions cut 5 bases from V and 0 bases from J, with 14 bases between. CDR1 and CDR2 (germline): LNHDA, SQIVND (reference sequence). CDR3 length: 17 amino acids. CDR3 loop: CASSSQGPRSGANVLTF. CDR3 sequence (DNA): TGTGCCAGTAGTTCACAGGGCCCGCGCTCTGGGGCCAACGTCCTGACTTTC.

The chain carries TRBV10-1 and TRBJ2-3, with D tentatively TRBD1 (7 bases). Trimming cost V 6 bases and J 4 bases, with 20 bases left between them. The CDR3 has 16 residues. The germline gives CDR1 WNHNN, CDR2 SYGVQD (reference sequence). CDR3 DNA: TGCGCCAGCAGCAAAAGTCTTACAGGGGAGGCAGATACGCAGTATTTT. Its protein product is CASSKSLTGEADTQYF.

The V call is TRBV28, the J call TRBJ1-4; no clear D. Germline assignment: CDR1 MDHEN and CDR2 SYDVKM. The CDR3 extends over 13 amino acids. Trimming removed 8 bases at V and 7 bases at J, with 14 bases between. CDR3 bases: TGTGCCAGCGAGGAGGCCCCCCGTGAAAAACTGTTTTTT. Translated: CASEEAPREKLFF.

The chain employs TRBV5-6 and TRBJ1-3; no definite D call. V was pared by 3 bases and J by 4 bases, with 5 bases between. There are 12 residues in the CDR3. Germline CDR1 reads SGHDT; CDR2 reads YYEEEE. The CDR3 sequence is CASSSRGNTIYF. The DNA of the CDR3 is TGTGCCAGCAGCTCCAGAGGAAACACCATATATTTT.

Here the CDR3 DNA reads TGTGCCAGCGGACAAGGAAACACCATATATTTT. Protein: CASGQGNTIYF. The chain couples TRBV2 to TRBJ1-3, with D possibly being TRBD1 (5 bases). This CDR3 region has 11 residues. In germline, CDR1 is SNHLY, CDR2 FYNNEI. Deletions cut 8 bases from V and 4 bases from J, with 6 bases between.

The chain employs TRBV28 and TRBJ2-7; D call uncertain. V was pared by 5 bases and J by 7 bases, with 15 bases between. This CDR3 spans 13 amino acids. Germline V gives CDR1 MDHEN, CDR2 SYDVKM. The DNA of the CDR3 is TGTGCCAGCAGTCGTCCGACTCCTTCGGAGCAGTACTTC. Amino acids: CASSRPTPSEQYF.

This chain links TRBV29-1 with TRBJ2-1, with 9 positions matching TRBD1. With 8 bases clipped from V and 4 bases from J, the junction kept 9 bases outside the gene matches. CDR1 SQVTM and CDR2 ANQGSEA come from the germline V gene. This CDR3 region has 14 residues. CDR3 sequence (DNA): TGCAGCCACGCCCGGACAGGGGATTACAATGAGCAGTTCTTC. Translated, it gives CSHARTGDYNEQFF.